The 18 T cell receptor beta chains listed next were all sequenced from one sample in a study of blood T cell repertoires in COVID-19. Generated by immunoSEQ multiplex PCR, the TCRdb table keeps only in-frame clones and is missing some. The top ten clones hold approximately 0.5% of a sample with under 200,000 clones, around 84% of them seen once. Sequenced material: peripheral blood. These receptor sequences come from a man in his fifties or sixties with COVID-19, enrolled during active disease.

The rearrangement uses TRBV5-6 and TRBJ2-3; 7 bases match TRBD2. From germline, CDR1 is SGHDT and CDR2 YYEEEE. J gave up 2 bases and V 1 base, and 10 bases lay outside the gene matches. The CDR3 is made up of 17 amino acids. The CDR3 sequence is CASSLFLPGGDTDTQYF. The CDR3 bases are TGTGCCAGCAGCTTGTTCCTACCGGGGGGTGACACAGATACGCAGTATTTT. Supplemented by reference TRBV5-6 and TRBJ2-3, the full variable domain reads DAGVTQSPTHLIKTRGQQVTLRCSPKSGHDTVSWYQQALGQGPQFIFQYYEEEERQRGNFPDRFSGHQFPNYSSELNVNALLLGDSALYLCASSLFLPGGDTDTQYFGPGTRLTVL.

The chain combines TRBV21-1 with TRBJ2-2; TRBD1 is the table's D call, not checked against the DNA. TRBV21-1 is a recognized pseudogene. The CDR3 totals 16 residues. The CDR3 nucleotides read TGTGCCAGCAGCAAGAAGGGACAGGCCTTTGCCGGGGAGCTGTTTTTT. Its protein is CASSKKGQAFAGELFF.

The J gene is TRBJ2-3, the V gene TRBV3-1 (or the pseudogene TRBV3-2), with D unresolved. Trimming left V 8 bases short and J 2 bases short, with 5 bases between. There are 11 residues in the CDR3. Germline lookup yields CDR1 LGHDT and CDR2 YNNKEL (reference sequence). The CDR3 here is CASGFTDTQYF. The CDR3 coding sequence is TGTGCCAGCGGCTTCACAGATACGCAGTATTTT.

V and J are TRBV7-2 and TRBJ2-1; D ambiguous. The CDR3 has 14 residues. V gave up 0 bases and J gave up 6 bases, with 9 bases separating them. Germline loops: CDR1 SGHTA, CDR2 FQGNSA. CDR3 sequence: CASSLAHKANEQFF. In nucleotides, the CDR3 is TGTGCCAGCAGCTTAGCGCATAAAGCCAATGAGCAGTTCTTC. The whole variable domain, remainder taken from reference TRBV7-2 and TRBJ2-1, is GAGVSQSPSNKVTEKGKDVELRCDPISGHTALYWYRQSLGQGLEFLIYFQGNSAPDKSGLPSDRFSAERTGGSVSTLTIQRTQQEDSAVYLCASSLAHKANEQFFGPGTRLTVL.

This clone was recorded a few times. CDR3 nucleotides: TGTGCCAGCAGCTTGGGACAGGTCAACGAGCAGTACTTC. Encoded protein: CASSLGQVNEQYF. V gene TRBV6-6 combines with J gene TRBJ2-7; TRBD1 agrees at 8 bases. Germline V gene sequence: CDR1 MNHNY, CDR2 SVGAGI (reference sequence). This CDR3 has 13 residues. The J segment lost 5 bases and the V segment lost 6 bases, leaving 6 bases of the junction unmatched.

The V gene is TRBV19, the J gene TRBJ2-1; TRBD1 might be the D (6 bases). Germline lookup yields CDR1 LNHDA and CDR2 SQIVND (reference sequence). The V end was cut by 6 bases, the J end by 0 bases, with 15 bases between. The CDR3 loop spans 16 amino acids. The CDR3 protein is CASSYRTASSYNEQFF. The DNA for the CDR3 is TGTGCCAGTAGCTATCGGACAGCGAGCTCCTACAATGAGCAGTTCTTC.

This rearrangement joins TRBV28 to TRBJ1-2; possibly TRBD1 for D (6 bases). CDR1 is MDHEN, CDR2 SYDVKM, per germline. Trimming left V 6 bases short and J 5 bases short, with 16 bases between. This CDR3 comprises 14 residues. The CDR3 is CASRVRDTRYGYTF. CDR3 DNA sequence: TGTGCCAGCAGAGTCCGGGACACCAGATATGGCTACACCTTC.

The chain recombines TRBV5-6 with TRBJ1-3, with a possible D match to TRBD1 (6 bases). V was shortened by 5 bases and J by 0 bases, with 12 bases between the two germline ends. Germline V gives CDR1 SGHDT, CDR2 YYEEEE. The CDR3 is made up of 15 amino acids. This chain's CDR3 is CASSRTAVSGNTIYF. The CDR3 nucleotides are TGTGCCAGCAGTAGGACAGCAGTCTCTGGAAACACCATATATTTT.

The V gene is TRBV10-2, the J gene TRBJ2-7; 8 nucleotides align to TRBD1. V shed 6 bases and J 1 base; nucleotides not matched to a gene: 5. Germline CDR1 is WSHSY and CDR2 is SAAADI. CDR3 size: 14 residues. The CDR3 here is CASRDRAFSYEQYF. The CDR3 DNA is TGCGCCAGCAGGGACAGGGCTTTTTCCTACGAGCAGTACTTC.

The gene calls are TRBV14 and TRBJ1-1; the D is unclear. Per germline, CDR1 SGHDN and CDR2 FVKESK. CDR3 size: 15 residues. V was shortened by 1 base and J by 1 base, with 10 bases between the two germline ends. CDR3 bases: TGTGCCAGCAGCCAAGCTCAGACTACGAACACTGAAGCTTTCTTT. Translated, it gives CASSQAQTTNTEAFF.

The V and J genes are TRBV5-1 and TRBJ2-5, with D possibly being TRBD2 (6 bases). The CDR3 spans 14 residues. Germline V CDR1 and CDR2: SGHRS, YFSETQ. Trimming took off 1 base at V and 5 bases at J, with 12 bases between the two ends. CDR3 nucleotides: TGCGCCAGCAGCTTGTCGGGAGTAGCTGAGACCCAGTACTTC. Its translation: CASSLSGVAETQYF. Drawing the rest from reference TRBV5-1 and TRBJ2-5, the complete variable domain is KAGVTQTPRYLIKTRGQQVTLSCSPISGHRSVSWYQQTPGQGLQFLFEYFSETQRNKGNFPGRFSGRQFSNSRSEMNVSTLELGDSALYLCASSLSGVAETQYFGPGTRLLVL.

The chain has TRBV24-1 and TRBJ1-3; D remains unclear. The CDR3 consists of 15 residues. Between the trimmed V and J ends, which lost 2 bases and 3 bases, there was a span of 10 bases. CDR1 is KGHDR and CDR2 is SFDVKD in the germline V gene. CDR3 DNA: TGTGCCACCAGTGATTCGAGAGAAGTTGGAAACACCATATATTTT. Encoded protein: CATSDSREVGNTIYF.

The rearrangement joins TRBV19 to TRBJ2-1; tentatively, D is TRBD2 (6 bases). This CDR3 region has 15 residues. Per germline, CDR1 LNHDA and CDR2 SQIVND (reference sequence). Trimming stripped 4 bases from V and 5 bases from J, with 15 bases between. CDR3 in DNA: TGTGCCAGTAGTAGCCGGGGACTGAGGGACAATGAGCAGTTCTTC. This sequence encodes CASSSRGLRDNEQFF.

Remarks on this clone: In the same sample, other DNA sequences code for this CDR3. The chain couples TRBV10-3 to TRBJ2-1, with D maybe TRBD2 (5 bases). The germline V gene encodes CDR1 ENHRY and CDR2 SYGVKD. Between the trimmed V and J ends, which lost 3 bases and 1 base, there was a span of 13 bases. This CDR3 has 16 residues. CDR3 sequence: CAISDLAGGSYNEQFF. CDR3 DNA: TGTGCCATCAGTGACCTGGCTGGCGGGTCCTACAATGAGCAGTTCTTC.

This sequence joins TRBV6-5 and TRBJ1-1, with D perhaps matching TRBD1 (6 bases). Looked up from germline, CDR1 is MNHEY and CDR2 is SVGAGI. V lost 4 bases, J lost 10 bases, and 25 bases lay in between. The CDR3 totals 16 residues. The CDR3 region is CASSSLSLPRTEGAFF. The DNA of the CDR3 is TGTGCCAGCAGTTCGCTAAGTCTCCCTAGGACAGAAGGAGCTTTCTTT.

The chain employs TRBV11-2 and TRBJ1-1; possibly TRBD1 for D (6 bases). CDR3 length: 15 amino acids. CDR1 and CDR2 (germline): SGHAT, FQNNGV. V gave up 1 base and J gave up 4 bases, with 13 bases separating them. CDR3 sequence: CASSLGTHRATEAFF. The CDR3 nucleotides read TGTGCCAGCAGCTTAGGAACCCACAGGGCCACTGAAGCTTTCTTT.

This sequence joins TRBV5-6 and TRBJ1-4; D may be TRBD1 (5 bases). The length of the CDR3 is 15 residues. V was clipped by 2 bases and J by 0 bases, with 8 bases between them. CDR1 and CDR2 from the germline V gene are SGHDT and YYEEEE. In nucleotides, the CDR3 is TGTGCCAGCAGCTTCCGACAGACAACTAATGAAAAACTGTTTTTT. It specifies CASSFRQTTNEKLFF.

This clone was seen a few times. The V call is TRBV6-2 or TRBV6-3, the J call TRBJ1-2; D is unresolved. Trimming cost V 6 bases and J 3 bases, with 11 bases left between them. Per the germline V gene, CDR1 is MNHEY and CDR2 is SVGEGT. The CDR3 contains 13 residues. For the CDR3, the DNA is TGTGCCAGCAGCGATACAGCTGACTATGGCTACACCTTC. Protein: CASSDTADYGYTF.